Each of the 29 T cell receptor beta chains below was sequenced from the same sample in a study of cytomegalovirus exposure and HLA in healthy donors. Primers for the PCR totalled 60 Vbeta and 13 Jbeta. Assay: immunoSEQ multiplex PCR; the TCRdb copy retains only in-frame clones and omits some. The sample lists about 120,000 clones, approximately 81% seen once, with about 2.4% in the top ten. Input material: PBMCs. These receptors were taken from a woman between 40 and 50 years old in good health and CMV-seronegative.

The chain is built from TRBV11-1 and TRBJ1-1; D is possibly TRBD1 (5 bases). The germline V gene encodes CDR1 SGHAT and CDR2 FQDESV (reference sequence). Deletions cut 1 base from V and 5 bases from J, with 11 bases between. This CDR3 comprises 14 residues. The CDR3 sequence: CASSLGGAWTEAFF. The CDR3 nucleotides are TGTGCCAGCAGCTTAGGGGGCGCTTGGACTGAAGCTTTCTTT. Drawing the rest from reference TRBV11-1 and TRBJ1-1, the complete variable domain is EAEVAQSPRYKITEKSQAVAFWCDPISGHATLYWYRQILGQGPELLVQFQDESVVDDSQLPKDRFSAERLKGVDSTLKIQPAELGDSAMYLCASSLGGAWTEAFFGQGTRLTVV.

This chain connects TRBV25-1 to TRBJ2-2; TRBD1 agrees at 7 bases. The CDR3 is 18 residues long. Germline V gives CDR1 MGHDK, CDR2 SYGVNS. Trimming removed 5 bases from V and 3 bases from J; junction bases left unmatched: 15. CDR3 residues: CASSPRGNRGSHTGELFF. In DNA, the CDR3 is TGTGCCAGCAGTCCACGAGGGAACAGGGGATCCCACACCGGGGAGCTGTTTTTT.

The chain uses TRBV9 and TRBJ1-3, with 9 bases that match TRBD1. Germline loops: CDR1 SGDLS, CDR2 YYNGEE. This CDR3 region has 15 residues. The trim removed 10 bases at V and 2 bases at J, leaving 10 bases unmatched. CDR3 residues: CASSPGTGTGNTIYF. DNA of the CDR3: TGTGCCTCCTCCCCCGGGACAGGGACTGGAAACACCATATATTTT.

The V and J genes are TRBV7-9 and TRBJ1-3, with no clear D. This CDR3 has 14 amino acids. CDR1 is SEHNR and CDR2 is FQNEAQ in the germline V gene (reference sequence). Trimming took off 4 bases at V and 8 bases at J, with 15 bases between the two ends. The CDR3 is CASSSSTVGDTIYF. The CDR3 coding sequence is TGTGCCAGCAGCTCTTCGACGGTCGGGGACACCATATATTTT.

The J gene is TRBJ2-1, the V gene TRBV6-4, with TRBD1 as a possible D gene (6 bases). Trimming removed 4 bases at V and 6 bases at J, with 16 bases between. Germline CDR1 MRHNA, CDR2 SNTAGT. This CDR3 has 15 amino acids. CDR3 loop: CASSAGSTGSNEQFF. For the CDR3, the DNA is TGTGCCAGCAGTGCGGGATCTACAGGGAGCAATGAGCAGTTCTTC.

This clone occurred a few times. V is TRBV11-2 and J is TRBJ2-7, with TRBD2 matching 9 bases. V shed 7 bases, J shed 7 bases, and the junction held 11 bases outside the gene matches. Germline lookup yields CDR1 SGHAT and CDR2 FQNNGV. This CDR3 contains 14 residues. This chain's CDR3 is CASTLIAGAREQYF. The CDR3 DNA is TGTGCCAGCACCCTTATAGCGGGAGCCCGTGAGCAGTACTTC. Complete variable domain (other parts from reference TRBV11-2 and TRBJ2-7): EAGVAQSPRYKIIEKRQSVAFWCNPISGHATLYWYQQILGQGPKLLIQFQNNGVVDDSQLPKDRFSAERLKGVDSTLKIQPAKLEDSAVYLCASTLIAGAREQYFGPGTRLTVT.

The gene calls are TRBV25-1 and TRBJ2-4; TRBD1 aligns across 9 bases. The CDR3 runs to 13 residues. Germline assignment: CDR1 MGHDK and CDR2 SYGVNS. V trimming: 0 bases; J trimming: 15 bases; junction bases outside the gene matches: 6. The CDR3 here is CASSEYGTGRWYF. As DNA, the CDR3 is TGTGCCAGCAGTGAATACGGGACAGGGAGATGGTACTTC.

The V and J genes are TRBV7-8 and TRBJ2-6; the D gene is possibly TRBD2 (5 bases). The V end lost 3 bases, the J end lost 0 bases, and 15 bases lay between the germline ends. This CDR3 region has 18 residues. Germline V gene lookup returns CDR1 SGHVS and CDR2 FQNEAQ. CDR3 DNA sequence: TGTGCCAGCAGCTTTTTAGGACTTTACCGCTCTGGGGCCAACGTCCTGACTTTC. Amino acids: CASSFLGLYRSGANVLTF. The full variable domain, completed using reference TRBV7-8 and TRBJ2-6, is GAGVSQSPRYKVAKRGQDVALRCDPISGHVSLFWYQQALGQGPEFLTYFQNEAQLDKSGLPSDRFFAERPEGSVSTLKIQRTQQEDSAVYLCASSFLGLYRSGANVLTFGAGSRLTVL.

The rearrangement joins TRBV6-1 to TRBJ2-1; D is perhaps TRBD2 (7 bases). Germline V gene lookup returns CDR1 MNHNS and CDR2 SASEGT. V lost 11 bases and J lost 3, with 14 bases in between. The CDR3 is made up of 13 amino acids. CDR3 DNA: TGTGCCGCCTCGCGGGGGCGCTACAATGAGCAGTTCTTC. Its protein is CAASRGRYNEQFF.

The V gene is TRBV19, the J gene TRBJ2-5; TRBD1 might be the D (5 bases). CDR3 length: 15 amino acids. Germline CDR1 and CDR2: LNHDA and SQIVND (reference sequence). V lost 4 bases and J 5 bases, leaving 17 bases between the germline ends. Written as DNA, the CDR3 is TGTGCCAGTAGTAGAGGAAAAGGACAACGGGAGACCCAGTACTTC. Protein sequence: CASSRGKGQRETQYF.

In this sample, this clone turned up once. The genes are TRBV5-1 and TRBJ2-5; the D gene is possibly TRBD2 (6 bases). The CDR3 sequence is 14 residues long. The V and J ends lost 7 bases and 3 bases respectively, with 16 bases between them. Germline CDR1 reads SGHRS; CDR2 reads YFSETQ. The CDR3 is CASGRRSEKETQYF. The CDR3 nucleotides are TGCGCCAGCGGGAGGAGGTCAGAGAAAGAGACCCAGTACTTC.

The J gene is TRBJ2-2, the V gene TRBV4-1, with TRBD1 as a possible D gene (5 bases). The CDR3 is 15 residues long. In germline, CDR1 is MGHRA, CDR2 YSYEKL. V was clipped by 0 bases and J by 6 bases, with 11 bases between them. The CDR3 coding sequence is TGCGCCAGCAGCCAAGATAAGGGGATCGCCGGGGAGCTGTTTTTT. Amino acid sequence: CASSQDKGIAGELFF.

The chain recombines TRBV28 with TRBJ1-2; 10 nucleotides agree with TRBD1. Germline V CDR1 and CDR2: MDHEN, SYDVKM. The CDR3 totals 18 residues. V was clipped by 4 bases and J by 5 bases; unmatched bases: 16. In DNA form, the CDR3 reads TGTGCCAGCAGTTCCTCAAACCCGGGACAGGGGCCAATTTATGGCTACACCTTC. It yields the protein CASSSSNPGQGPIYGYTF.

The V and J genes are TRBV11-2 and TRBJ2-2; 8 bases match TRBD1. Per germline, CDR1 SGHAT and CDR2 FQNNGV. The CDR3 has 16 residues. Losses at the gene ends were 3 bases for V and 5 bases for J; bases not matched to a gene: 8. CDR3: CASSLSGQGLTGELFF. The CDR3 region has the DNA TGTGCCAGCAGCTTGAGCGGACAGGGTTTGACCGGGGAGCTGTTTTTT.

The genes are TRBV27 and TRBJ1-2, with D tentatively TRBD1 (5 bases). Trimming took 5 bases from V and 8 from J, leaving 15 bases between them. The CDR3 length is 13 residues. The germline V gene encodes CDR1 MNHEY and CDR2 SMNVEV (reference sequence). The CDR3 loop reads CASSPGGGWGYTF. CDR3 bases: TGTGCCAGCAGTCCCGGGGGGGGTTGGGGCTACACCTTC.

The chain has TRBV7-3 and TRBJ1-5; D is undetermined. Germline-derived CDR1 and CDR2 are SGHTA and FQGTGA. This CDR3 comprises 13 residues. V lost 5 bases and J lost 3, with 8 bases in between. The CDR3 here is CASSTDNNQPQHF. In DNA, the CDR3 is TGTGCCAGCAGCACCGACAACAATCAGCCCCAGCATTTT.

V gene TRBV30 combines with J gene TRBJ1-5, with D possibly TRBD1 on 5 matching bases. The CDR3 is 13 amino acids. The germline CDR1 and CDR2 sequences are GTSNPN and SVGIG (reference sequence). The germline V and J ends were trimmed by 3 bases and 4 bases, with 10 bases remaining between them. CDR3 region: CAWSNRGNQPQHF. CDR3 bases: TGTGCCTGGAGCAATAGGGGTAATCAGCCCCAGCATTTT.

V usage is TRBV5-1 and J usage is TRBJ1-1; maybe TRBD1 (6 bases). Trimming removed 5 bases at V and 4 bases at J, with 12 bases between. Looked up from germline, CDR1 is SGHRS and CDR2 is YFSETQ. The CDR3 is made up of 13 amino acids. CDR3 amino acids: CASSGRGSTEAFF. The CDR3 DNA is TGCGCCAGCAGTGGGAGGGGGTCCACTGAAGCTTTCTTT.

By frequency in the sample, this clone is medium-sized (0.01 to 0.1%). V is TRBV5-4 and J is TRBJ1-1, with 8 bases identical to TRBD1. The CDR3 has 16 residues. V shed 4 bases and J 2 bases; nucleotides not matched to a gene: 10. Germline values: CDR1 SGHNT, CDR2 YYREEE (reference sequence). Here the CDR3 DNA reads TGTGCCAGCAGCGCATTAGATGACAGGGGAAACACTGAAGCTTTCTTT. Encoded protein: CASSALDDRGNTEAFF.

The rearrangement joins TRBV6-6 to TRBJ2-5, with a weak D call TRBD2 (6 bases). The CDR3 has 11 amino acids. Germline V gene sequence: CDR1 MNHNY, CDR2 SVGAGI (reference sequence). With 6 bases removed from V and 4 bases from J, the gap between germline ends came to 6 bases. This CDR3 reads CASSGGETQYF. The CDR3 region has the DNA TGTGCCAGCAGCGGGGGAGAGACCCAGTACTTC.

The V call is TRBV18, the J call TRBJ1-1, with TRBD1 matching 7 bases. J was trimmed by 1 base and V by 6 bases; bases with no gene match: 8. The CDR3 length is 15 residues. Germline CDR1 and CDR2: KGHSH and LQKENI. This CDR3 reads CASSTGGGPNTEAFF. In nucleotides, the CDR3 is TGTGCCAGCTCCACCGGAGGGGGCCCGAACACTGAAGCTTTCTTT.

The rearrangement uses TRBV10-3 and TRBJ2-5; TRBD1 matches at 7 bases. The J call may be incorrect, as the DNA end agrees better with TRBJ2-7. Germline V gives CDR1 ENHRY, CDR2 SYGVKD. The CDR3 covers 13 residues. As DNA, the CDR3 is TGTGCCATCAGTAGGACAGGTAGCTACGAGCAGTACTTC. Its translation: CAISRTGSYEQYF.

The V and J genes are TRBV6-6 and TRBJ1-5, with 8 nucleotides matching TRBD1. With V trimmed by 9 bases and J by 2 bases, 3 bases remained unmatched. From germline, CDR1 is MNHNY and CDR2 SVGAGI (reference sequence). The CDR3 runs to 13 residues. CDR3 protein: CASDRGRNQPQHF. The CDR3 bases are TGTGCCAGTGACAGGGGTCGCAATCAGCCCCAGCATTTT.

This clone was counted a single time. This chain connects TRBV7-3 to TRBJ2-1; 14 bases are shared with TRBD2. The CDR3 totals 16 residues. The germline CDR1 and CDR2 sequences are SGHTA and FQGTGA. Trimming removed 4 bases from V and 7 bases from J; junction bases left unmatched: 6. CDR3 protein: CASSSTSGGAGNEQFF. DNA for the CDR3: TGTGCCAGCAGCTCGACTAGCGGGGGGGCAGGGAATGAGCAGTTCTTC.

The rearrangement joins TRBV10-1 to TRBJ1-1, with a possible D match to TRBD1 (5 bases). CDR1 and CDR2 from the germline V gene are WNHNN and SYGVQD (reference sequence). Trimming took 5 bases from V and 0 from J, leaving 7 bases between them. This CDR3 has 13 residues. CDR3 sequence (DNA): TGCGCCAGCAGTTCAGGGATGAACACTGAAGCTTTCTTT. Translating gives CASSSGMNTEAFF.

CDR3 protein: CASNGGDYTEAFF. The CDR3 DNA reads as TGCGCCAGCAACGGAGGGGACTACACTGAAGCTTTCTTT. V gene TRBV10-2 combines with J gene TRBJ1-1, with D tentatively TRBD1 (5 bases). V shed 7 bases and J shed 3 bases, with 12 bases lying between them. Germline-derived CDR1 and CDR2 are WSHSY and SAAADI. This CDR3 has 13 residues.

The CDR3 nucleotides read TGCAGCGCGGGGAACACTGAAGCTTTCTTT. Translating it yields CSAGNTEAFF. The V and J genes are TRBV29-1 and TRBJ1-1; no reliable D call. The CDR3 is 10 residues long. V shed 7 bases and J shed 1 base, with 4 bases lying between them. Germline CDR1 and CDR2: SQVTM and ANQGSEA.

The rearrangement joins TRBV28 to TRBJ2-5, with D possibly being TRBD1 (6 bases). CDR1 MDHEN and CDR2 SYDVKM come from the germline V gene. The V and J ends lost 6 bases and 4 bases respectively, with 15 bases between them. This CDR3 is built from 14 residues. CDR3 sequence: CASSLNQGGETQYF. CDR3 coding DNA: TGTGCCAGCAGCCTCAACCAAGGGGGAGAGACCCAGTACTTC.

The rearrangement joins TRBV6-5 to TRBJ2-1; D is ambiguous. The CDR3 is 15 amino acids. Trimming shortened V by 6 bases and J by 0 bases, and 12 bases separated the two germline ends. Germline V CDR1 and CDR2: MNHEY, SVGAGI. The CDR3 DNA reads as TGTGCCAGCAGGAGACTGTTCTACTCCTACAATGAGCAGTTCTTC. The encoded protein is CASRRLFYSYNEQFF.